These T cell receptor beta chains were read from a single sample in a study of T cell responses to AZD1222 COVID-19 vaccine. TCRdb's copy holds only in-frame clones and misses some; the assay was immunoSEQ multiplex PCR. The sample gives about 120,000 clones, 80% to 95% of which show up once; under 9% is in the top ten. This specimen was peripheral blood, taken 28 days after the second AZD1222 dose. The origin of the receptors is an adult who received the AZD1222 COVID-19 vaccine. The CDR3 runs from the conserved cysteine through the conserved F or W.

16	TRBV10-1	CASSYRVTIFLNGYTF
13	TRBV19	CASSLTGTTEAFF
14	TRBV3-1/TRBV3-2	CASSGQAYNSPLHF
14	TRBV5-5	CASTPGVVNTEAFF
14	TRBV9	CASSVGPGAGELFF
13	TRBV28	CASSTGINYGYTF
15	TRBV6-5	CASSYGAGVTGELFF
15	TRBV6-1	CASSEALGGGDEQYF
15	TRBV5-8	CASSFSRGLNYGYTF
15	TRBV3-1/TRBV3-2	CASSQTGVSNQPQHF
14	TRBV4-1	CASSQGDSDTEAFF